This T cell receptor (beta chain) was recorded in a study of T cell responses to AZD1222 COVID-19 vaccine (TCRdb year 2021). Regarding the study in general: A total of just over 230 trial participants underwent TCR sequencing, of whom 207 had received two doses of AZD1222 and 26 had received two doses of the MenACWY control vaccine. Enrollment into the trials was organized by age into subgroups of 18-55, 56-69 and 70-plus years, and those subgroups contained approximately 150, 30 and 60 TCR-sequenced participants, respectively.

A remark on this clone: Its specific antigen is unknown. Per-nucleotide qualities are absent, and no much larger clonotype sits a single base away.

Deletion took 3 bases off V and 3 bases off J, with a span of 15 bases between the germline ends. The germline V gene (reference sequence) gives CDR1 as SGHNT and CDR2 as YYREEE. From the cysteine through the phenylalanine, the CDR3 covers 15 amino acids. This entry keeps only the CDR3 DNA: 45 bases, framed from base 1. Paper-wide results and their limitations: Because no day 14 peak-response samples were available, the repertoires could be characterized only after the peak T cell response. Spike-specific TCR breadth and depth rose significantly after two AZD1222 doses compared with day 0 and with MenACWY recipients. Reportedly, close to half of the unique spike-specific TCRs recognized epitopes lying outside the regions that are mutated in the B.1.351 and B.1.1.7 variants. Participants were mostly white British and included more females than males, and it was suggested by the authors that clonal diversity may have been underestimated. Only five to seven AZD1222 recipients were SARS-CoV-2 seropositive at baseline, limiting conclusions about previously exposed vaccinees. Vaccine-associated CD4 TCRs spanned the whole spike protein, with dominant responses in regions 160-218 and 743-854. In the small 56-69-year group, the increase in depth fell short of significance, most likely because of low power.

The CDR3 regions of human TCRbeta chains were subjected to immunosequencing. From the authors' description of their analysis: TCRs in the repertoires were compared against a reference library of SARS-CoV-2-specific TCRs that had been generated with the MIRA antigen-specificity platform. Breadth was defined as the fraction of unique TCRs that were SARS-CoV-2-associated. Depth was defined as the fraction of total T cells that were SARS-CoV-2-associated. Using the MIRA data, each spike-specific TCR was assigned both to the spike region to which the TCR was reactive and to a CD4 or CD8 class. Log10-transformed breadth and depth values were compared by one-way ANOVA with Sidak's multiple comparisons tests. The source is immuneACCESS, and TCRdb retained only in-frame sequences with V and J called. Part of the clones is not carried over; for the studies checked, unresolved V genes explain less than half of this, and the remainder is unexplained. V, J and clone size are taken as reported in that table, and D and trimming were inferred from the DNA itself. Across this sample there are fewer than 250,000 clones, with roughly 91% seen only once. The ten top clones hold 1% of the sample.

The sample's time point, from its label and the paper: baseline before first vaccination. The treatment or condition label for this specimen denotes: meningococcal conjugate vaccine given as trial control. Vaccinee samples came from UK trials COV001 and COV002, including a single-blind randomized controlled phase 2/3 trial of AZD1222 (ChAdOx1 nCoV-19) in healthy adults. For TCRbeta chain sequencing, PBMC samples were collected from trial participants at day 0 and at day 28 after the second dose. The chain is encoded by TRBV5-4 joined to TRBJ1-1; a weak D assignment points to TRBD1 (5 bases agree). The material was peripheral blood, obtained on day 0 of MenACWY control vaccination. The clonotype comes from an adult in good health. The CDR3 is CASSSGPIGYTEAFF. The nucleotide sequence reads as follows: TGTGCCAGCAGCTCGGGACCCATTGGGTACACTGAAGCTTTCTTT. Beyond the CDR3, the reference TRBV5-4 and TRBJ1-1 genes provide the residues; the full variable domain reads: ETGVTQSPTHLIKTRGQQVTLRCSSQSGHNTVSWYQQALGQGPQFIFQYYREEENGRGNFPPRFSGLQFPNYSSELNVNALELDDSALYLCASSSGPIGYTEAFFGQGTRLTVV.